This entry lists 5 T cell receptor beta chains sequenced from one sample in a study of blood T cell repertoires in COVID-19. The protocol was immunoSEQ multiplex PCR, while the TCRdb copy is restricted to in-frame clones and leaves out a portion. The sample has around 200,000 clones, 80% to 90% seen once. Sample: PBMCs or T cells enriched from blood (not recorded which). The receptors stem from a young man who had recovered from COVID-19.

J is TRBJ1-2 and V is TRBV30, with D perhaps TRBD1 (6 bases). V lost 0 bases to trimming and J lost 4 bases, with 15 bases between them. From germline, CDR1 is GTSNPN and CDR2 SVGIG (reference sequence). This CDR3 has 15 amino acids. CDR3 protein: CAWSVLVRGAYGYTF. The CDR3 coding sequence is TGTGCCTGGAGTGTACTAGTCCGGGGGGCCTATGGCTACACCTTC. The entire variable domain, with the rest obtained from reference TRBV30 and TRBJ1-2, is as follows: SQTIHQWPATLVQPVGSPLSLECTVEGTSNPNLYWYRQAAGRGLQLLFYSVGIGQISSEVPQNLSASRPQDRQFILSSKKLLLSDSGFYLCAWSVLVRGAYGYTFGSGTRLTVV.

This chain links TRBV24-1 with TRBJ1-2, with 10 positions matching TRBD1. This CDR3 has 16 residues. Germline assignment: CDR1 KGHDR and CDR2 SFDVKD. V shed 2 bases, J shed 7 bases, and the junction held 9 bases outside the gene matches. The CDR3 DNA reads as TGTGCCACCAGTGATTCCGAGGACAGGGGGTGGCGTGGCTACACCTTC. Translated: CATSDSEDRGWRGYTF.

J is TRBJ1-5 and V is TRBV4-1, with TRBD1 identical over 11 bases. The junction had 8 bases not matched to a gene; V was cut back by 2 bases and J by 8 bases. CDR3 length: 16 amino acids. Germline loops: CDR1 MGHRA, CDR2 YSYEKL. CDR3 coding DNA: TGCGCCAGCAGCCAAAACCAAGGGACAGGGGGGGAGCCCCAGCATTTT. This encodes CASSQNQGTGGEPQHF.

The chain employs TRBV15 and TRBJ1-3; the match to TRBD1 covers 10 bases. CDR1 LNHNV and CDR2 YYDKDF come from the germline V gene (reference sequence). The J segment lost 0 bases and the V segment lost 1 base, leaving 12 bases of the junction unmatched. The CDR3 extends over 20 amino acids. CDR3 in DNA: TGTGCCACCAGCAGAGCCCACCGGGACAGGGGACATGTCTCTGGAAACACCATATATTTT. As protein: CATSRAHRDRGHVSGNTIYF.

The chain joins TRBV2 to TRBJ2-4, with a possible D match to TRBD2 (6 bases). The V and J ends lost 6 bases and 3 bases respectively, with 15 bases between them. This CDR3 region has 15 residues. Looked up from germline, CDR1 is SNHLY and CDR2 is FYNNEI. CDR3 nucleotides: TGTGCCAGCAGGGCTTTGGTGGGGGGCAAAAACATTCAGTACTTC. Protein product: CASRALVGGKNIQYF.